This T cell receptor beta chain appears in the sequencing data of a study of shared clonotypes between healthy human individuals. Remarks on this clone: Its antigen is currently unknown.

Assay runs were performed at deep level. Profiled with immunoSEQ multiplex PCR; TCRdb holds only in-frame clones, not every one. The profile shows over 800,000 clones, 85% to 95% of them singletons. The naive CD8 fraction comprised CD45RO-negative cells positively selected for CCR7 and excluded terminally differentiated effector memory CD45RA+ cells. Study findings and constraints: Naive subsets, compared against memory subsets, generally had larger estimated richness values.

This CDR3 spans 13 amino acids. Trimming took off 5 bases at V and 7 bases at J, with 12 bases between the two ends. Germline-derived CDR1 and CDR2 are LNHDA and SQIVND (reference sequence). The clonotype originates from a man between 25 and 39 years old in good health. The chain recombines TRBV19 with TRBJ2-1, with a tentative D call TRBD1 (5 bases). What was sequenced was naive CD8+ T cells sorted from blood. This CDR3 is CASSAGLGNEQFF. The CDR3 region has the DNA TGTGCCAGTAGTGCAGGGCTGGGGAATGAGCAGTTCTTC.